The T cell receptor beta chain under discussion was sequenced for a study of radiation and T cells in renal cell carcinoma (dated by TCRdb to about 2020). Study-level background: TCR beta sequencing covered approximately 50 samples in total, comprising some 25 tumors and around 27 peripheral blood samples. The final blood draw took place at 4 weeks after radiation, the same time as nephrectomy. Across all 50 or so samples, 3.8 million or so unique CDR3 nucleotide sequences encoding over 2.5 million unique CDR3 amino acid sequences were identified.

The time point label on this specimen signifies: blood 4 weeks post-SBRT, at nephrectomy. The treatment or condition label on this specimen signifies: 15 Gy SBRT to primary tumor, nephrectomy 4 weeks later. Samples came from a clinical trial, in which primary renal cell carcinomas received 15 Gy stereotactic body radiation therapy followed by nephrectomy 4 weeks later. Serial peripheral blood from radiation-treated patients was sampled at baseline, 2 weeks and 4 weeks after SBRT to track tumor-enriched clonotypes. All patients had renal cell carcinoma with clear cell pathology. Genomic DNA for TCR sequencing was prepared using the QIAamp DNA Blood Mini Kit (Qiagen). The analyses included only samples that passed all quality control checks. This clone was recorded once. No cognate antigen has been identified for it. Base qualities are not at hand, and no much larger clone is one base apart. Here is what the overall study found, with its caveats: In blood, the top tumor clonotypes increased from baseline to 2 weeks after radiation and then shrank by 4 weeks, which suggests a temporary expansion of tumor-resident clones. Because no pretreatment tumor biopsies were available, whether clonotypes were present in the tumor at baseline could not be determined. Tracking of blood repertoire dynamics stopped at about 27 days after treatment, with no follow-up past that point. Effects of radiation dose or scheduling on the TCR repertoire could not be addressed with the single-armed trial design.

TCR beta libraries were generated from genomic DNA with the immunoSEQ kit, following the manufacturer's recommendations. Library preparation used a first multiplex PCR with proprietary primers, then a second PCR adding unique barcodes, with bead cleanups after each round. A kit-provided positive control reaction and a negative control reaction were included in every sample batch. The final libraries were assessed on an Agilent 4200 TapeStation D1000 ScreenTape, pooled by volume, and quantified by qPCR. Sequencing was performed on an Illumina NextSeq500 using a MidOutput 150-cycle cartridge, with 156 Read1 cycles, 15 Index1 cycles, and the kit custom primers. The pooled library was loaded at roughly 0.98 pM with an approximately 20% PhiX control spike-in. Per the source publication's procedure: The vendor-processed data were analyzed in R, and a clonotype was defined as all T cells that share the same CDR3 nucleotide sequence. In the clone abundance analyses, frequencies were normalized to the 10,000 most abundant clones in each sample. Before analysis, public T cell clones were removed, and these numbered fewer than six per sample on average. A difference in abundance of at least 32-fold between compartments was used to define tumor-enriched and baseline blood-enriched clonotypes. A beta-binomial differential abundance model was used to identify clonotypes that expanded or contracted between blood time points. Similarity between tumor and blood repertoires was quantified using the Baroni-Urbani and Buser coefficient, and groups were compared with two-tailed Wilcoxon tests in R. This is the immuneACCESS table as TCRdb keeps it, with only in-frame sequences that have V and J called. A part of the clones is gone; compared with another copy, unresolved V genes explain less than half, and the rest is unexplained. V, J and clone size reflect that table, while D and trimming were determined from the DNA. This sample has 60,000 to 95,000 clones in its table, and around 78% of those were observed once. The leading ten clones occupy 2.4% of the sample.

The CDR3 goes from the cysteine to the phenylalanine over 13 residues. The sequence is cut down to CDR3 DNA, 39 bases in frame from base 1. Trimming at the junction amounts to 1 base on V and 6 bases on J, and the germline ends lie 6 bases apart. Based on the germline V gene, the CDR1 and CDR2 sequences are SGHTA and FQGNSA. The starting material was blood, obtained from a patient whose treatment included radiotherapy and nephrectomy. The chain employs TRBV7-2 and TRBJ2-2; no D segment can be confidently identified. This sequence originates from a woman aged 55-69 years with renal cell carcinoma. Here is the DNA: TGTGCCAGCAGCTTAGGGCTATCCGGGGAGCTGTTTTTT. This gives the protein CASSLGLSGELFF.